What follows are 25 T cell receptor beta chains derived from one specimen sequenced in a study of glioma-infiltrating T cells after dendritic cell vaccination. Profiled with immunoSEQ multiplex PCR; TCRdb holds only in-frame clones, not every one. The sample yields around 37,000 clones, roughly 79% seen once. Sequenced here: blood, sampled before dendritic cell vaccination. Receptor source: a human donor with glioblastoma.

This clone was recorded a few times. The J gene is TRBJ2-2, the V gene TRBV25-1; perhaps TRBD1 as D (5 bases). V was shortened by 7 bases and J by 6 bases, with 15 bases between the two germline ends. Looked up from germline, CDR1 is MGHDK and CDR2 is SYGVNS. The CDR3 runs to 14 residues. The CDR3, as DNA: TGTGCCAGCACAGACGGGTTAGGGGCCGGGGAGCTGTTTTTT. Translated, it gives CASTDGLGAGELFF.

Of note for this clone: At one end the junction does not follow the germline gene, possibly because of a read error. The CDR3 sequence: CASSSLGEGNTEAFF. CDR3 in DNA: TGTGCTAGCAGCTCCCTCGGGGAGGGGAACACTGAAGCTTTCTTT. This chain uses TRBV7-7 with TRBJ1-1; D is uncertain. Germline V gene sequence: CDR1 SSHAT, CDR2 FNYEAQ (reference sequence). The CDR3 is made up of 15 amino acids.

V and J are TRBV11-1 and TRBJ2-1; D possibly corresponds to TRBD2 (7 bases). Trimming pared 4 bases from V and 8 bases from J, leaving 30 bases between. From germline, CDR1 is SGHAT and CDR2 FQDESV (reference sequence). The CDR3 loop spans 19 amino acids. This CDR3 is CASSSPPFGSGGRSDEQFF. DNA of the CDR3: TGTGCCAGCAGCTCCCCCCCATTCGGGTCGGGGGGCCGGAGTGATGAGCAGTTCTTC.

The chain is built from TRBV27 and TRBJ2-1; 7 bases map to TRBD2. The germline CDR1 and CDR2 sequences are MNHEY and SMNVEV (reference sequence). The CDR3 spans 14 residues. Germline trimming cut 2 bases from V and 4 bases from J; bases unmatched to any gene: 2. The CDR3 sequence is CASSLAGEYNEQFF. The CDR3 DNA reads as TGTGCCAGCAGTTTAGCGGGGGAATACAATGAGCAGTTCTTC.

The CDR3 loop is CASSPGTSGGLGELFF. As DNA, the CDR3 is TGTGCCAGCAGCCCAGGGACTAGCGGGGGGCTCGGGGAGCTGTTTTTT. This sequence joins TRBV5-4 and TRBJ2-2, with 15 positions matching TRBD2. The CDR3 contains 16 residues. Germline-derived CDR1 and CDR2 are SGHNT and YYREEE (reference sequence). V was pared by 4 bases and J by 7 bases, with 5 bases of the junction left unmatched.

This chain joins TRBV30 and TRBJ2-7, with 7 bases lining up with TRBD2. CDR3 length equals 14 residues. With V trimmed by 0 bases and J by 5 bases, 7 bases remained unmatched. CDR1 is GTSNPN and CDR2 is SVGIG in the germline V gene (reference sequence). The CDR3 DNA is TGTGCCTGGAGTGTGGGCGGGGCGGGGGACGAGCAGTACTTC. It is translated as CAWSVGGAGDEQYF.

V is TRBV6-6 and J is TRBJ2-7, with D hard to call. The germline V gene has CDR1 MNHNY and CDR2 SVGAGI (reference sequence). Trimming shortened V by 5 bases and J by 3 bases, and 8 bases separated the two germline ends. The CDR3 spans 12 residues. The CDR3: CASSISLYEQYF. The CDR3 bases are TGTGCCAGCAGTATATCCCTCTACGAGCAGTACTTC.

The gene calls are TRBV7-2 and TRBJ1-4; the D is unclear. This CDR3 is 14 amino acids long. V was cut by 5 bases and J by 8 bases, with 15 bases left in between. Germline V CDR1 and CDR2: SGHTA, FQGNSA. The CDR3 sequence: CASSGLQGREKLFF. CDR3 nucleotides: TGTGCCAGCAGCGGGCTCCAAGGGAGGGAAAAACTGTTTTTT. Full variable domain (outside the CDR3, taken from reference TRBV7-2 and TRBJ1-4): GAGVSQSPSNKVTEKGKDVELRCDPISGHTALYWYRQSLGQGLEFLIYFQGNSAPDKSGLPSDRFSAERTGGSVSTLTIQRTQQEDSAVYLCASSGLQGREKLFFGSGTQLSVL.

This clone was detected a few times. The V and J genes are TRBV27 and TRBJ1-2, with 9 bases that match TRBD1. The CDR3 consists of 19 residues. V lost 3 bases to trimming and J lost 5 bases; unmatched junction nucleotides: 19. Germline assignment: CDR1 MNHEY and CDR2 SMNVEV (reference sequence). In DNA form, the CDR3 reads TGTGCCAGCAGTTTGGTGGGGCGGGGACAGGGCTTCATAGGGTATGGCTACACCTTC. Translated: CASSLVGRGQGFIGYGYTF.

The chain has TRBV5-1 and TRBJ2-5; 9 bases match TRBD1. The CDR3 extends over 16 amino acids. V dropped 5 bases and J dropped 0; count of bases not matched to a gene: 8. Germline CDR1 is SGHRS and CDR2 is YFSETQ. The chain's CDR3 is CASREKTGGYQETQYF. CDR3 in DNA: TGCGCCAGCAGGGAAAAGACAGGGGGGTACCAAGAGACCCAGTACTTC.

This clone has just a few counts. The chain couples TRBV30 to TRBJ2-5; D is undetermined. The germline gives CDR1 GTSNPN, CDR2 SVGIG (reference sequence). The V and J ends lost 0 bases and 2 bases respectively, with 16 bases between them. CDR3 length: 16 amino acids. Here the CDR3 reads CAWSVWAAGGQETQYF. The CDR3 DNA is TGTGCCTGGAGTGTATGGGCAGCAGGTGGGCAAGAGACCCAGTACTTC.

V gene TRBV6-1 combines with J gene TRBJ1-6; TRBD1 is a possible D gene (6 bases). The V and J ends lost 7 bases and 11 bases respectively, with 18 bases between them. The CDR3 spans 14 residues. CDR1 and CDR2 from the germline V gene are MNHNS and SASEGT. CDR3 in amino acids: CASIQGTSIPPLHF. CDR3 DNA: TGTGCCAGCATTCAAGGGACATCTATTCCACCCCTCCACTTT.

The chain uses TRBV4-2 and TRBJ1-2; no clear D gene. From germline, CDR1 is LGHNA and CDR2 YNFKEQ. Trimming shortened V by 7 bases and J by 0 bases, and 15 bases separated the two germline ends. CDR3 length: 15 residues. In nucleotides, the CDR3 is TGTGCCAGCAACTATGGACTTACAGCTAACTATGGCTACACCTTC. Its protein product is CASNYGLTANYGYTF.

A single count supports this clone. The chain combines TRBV15 with TRBJ1-2; D perhaps matches TRBD1 (5 bases). V lost 0 bases and J 6 bases, leaving 11 bases between the germline ends. Germline V gene sequence: CDR1 LNHNV, CDR2 YYDKDF (reference sequence). The CDR3 has 14 amino acids. This CDR3 is CATSRDRWGDGYTF. DNA of the CDR3: TGTGCCACCAGCAGAGATCGGTGGGGGGATGGCTACACCTTC.

The chain has TRBV9 and TRBJ2-5; 11 bases line up with TRBD1. The CDR3 extends over 16 amino acids. Germline V gene sequence: CDR1 SGDLS, CDR2 YYNGEE. V shed 3 bases and J 6 bases; nucleotides not matched to a gene: 10. As DNA, the CDR3 is TGTGCCAGCAGCGCACCCGGACAGGGGGCGATGAAGACCCAGTACTTC. Its protein product is CASSAPGQGAMKTQYF.

The chain recombines TRBV5-8 with TRBJ1-5, with D possibly matching TRBD1 (5 bases). Germline CDR1 and CDR2: SGHTS and YDEGEE. The CDR3 runs 15 residues. V was trimmed by 4 bases and J by 6 bases, leaving 17 bases between them. The CDR3 here is CASSAGPSVVQPQHF. The CDR3 DNA reads as TGTGCCAGCAGCGCGGGGCCTTCCGTAGTTCAGCCCCAGCATTTT.

The chain combines TRBV14 with TRBJ1-6; 7 bases align to TRBD1. Germline V gene lookup returns CDR1 SGHDN and CDR2 FVKESK. The CDR3 length is 17 residues. V lost 1 base and J lost 2; bases outside the gene matches: 5. The CDR3 DNA follows: TGTGCCAGCAGCCAAGCCGAGGGGGCCCCCTATAATTCACCCCTCCACTTT. The encoded protein is CASSQAEGAPYNSPLHF.

Here the CDR3 DNA reads TGTGCCACCAGCAGAGATCATTCAGGCAGGAACACTGAAGCTTTCTTT. Its translation is CATSRDHSGRNTEAFF. V and J are TRBV15 and TRBJ1-1, with D hard to call. This CDR3 has 16 amino acids. Germline CDR1 is LNHNV and CDR2 is YYDKDF (reference sequence). The V end lost 0 bases, the J end lost 1 base, and 12 bases lay between the germline ends.

V usage is TRBV6-1 and J usage is TRBJ2-3; TRBD2 aligns across 14 bases. The CDR3 sequence is 17 residues long. The V gene's germline CDR1 is MNHNS and CDR2 SASEGT. The ends lost 4 bases at V and 3 bases at J; junction bases unmatched: 6. Here the CDR3 reads CASSVLGLAGVTDTQYF. The CDR3 bases are TGTGCCAGCAGTGTTCTGGGACTAGCGGGGGTTACAGATACGCAGTATTTT.

The V call is TRBV2, the J call TRBJ1-6; D uncertain. Germline CDR1 reads SNHLY; CDR2 reads FYNNEI. CDR3 length: 13 amino acids. Trimming cost V 7 bases and J 9 bases, with 13 bases left between them. The CDR3 here is CASTSRFGSPLHF. The CDR3 DNA follows: TGTGCCAGCACGTCTAGGTTCGGTTCACCCCTCCACTTT.

The CDR3 spells CASSPRLAGGTDTQYF. CDR3 coding DNA: TGCGCCAGCAGCCCCCGGCTAGCGGGGGGCACAGATACGCAGTATTTT. The chain employs TRBV4-3 and TRBJ2-3; 10 bases agree with TRBD2. V lost 4 bases to trimming and J lost 1 base; unmatched junction nucleotides: 5. The CDR3 sequence is 16 residues long. Germline CDR1 and CDR2: LGHNA and YSLEER.

The chain is built from TRBV4-2 and TRBJ1-6; perhaps TRBD1 as D (5 bases). From germline, CDR1 is LGHNA and CDR2 YNFKEQ. Trimming removed 1 base from V and 7 bases from J, with 8 bases in between. This CDR3 region has 14 residues. CDR3 DNA: TGTGCCAGCAGCCAAGGGGGCAGCAATTCACCCCTCCACTTT. This translates into CASSQGGSNSPLHF.

This rearrangement joins TRBV19 to TRBJ2-3; 7 bases are a match to TRBD1. CDR1 is LNHDA and CDR2 is SQIVND in the germline V gene (reference sequence). This CDR3 has 15 residues. J gave up 2 bases and V 3 bases, and 5 bases lay outside the gene matches. CDR3 sequence: CASSITGVITDTQYF. CDR3 coding DNA: TGTGCCAGTAGTATTACAGGGGTGATCACAGATACGCAGTATTTT.

This clone is a singleton in its sample. The chain joins TRBV30 to TRBJ2-1; 10 bases fit TRBD2. Trimming took 4 bases from V and 8 from J; bases not matched to a gene: 5. This CDR3 region has 13 residues. Germline loops: CDR1 GTSNPN, CDR2 SVGIG (reference sequence). The CDR3 region has the DNA TGTGCCTGGATCCGTAGCGGGGGGTATGAGCAGTTCTTC. Translating it yields CAWIRSGGYEQFF.

The V and J genes are TRBV5-6 and TRBJ1-2, with 8 bases that match TRBD1. Looked up from germline, CDR1 is SGHDT and CDR2 is YYEEEE. The V and J ends lost 4 bases and 3 bases, in that order; junction bases with no gene match: 5. This CDR3 is 14 amino acids long. The CDR3 nucleotides read TGTGCCAGCAGCACGACAGGGGCGGACTATGGCTACACCTTC. It is translated as CASSTTGADYGYTF. The whole variable domain, filled in from reference TRBV5-6 and TRBJ1-2, reads DAGVTQSPTHLIKTRGQQVTLRCSPKSGHDTVSWYQQALGQGPQFIFQYYEEEERQRGNFPDRFSGHQFPNYSSELNVNALLLGDSALYLCASSTTGADYGYTFGSGTRLTVV.